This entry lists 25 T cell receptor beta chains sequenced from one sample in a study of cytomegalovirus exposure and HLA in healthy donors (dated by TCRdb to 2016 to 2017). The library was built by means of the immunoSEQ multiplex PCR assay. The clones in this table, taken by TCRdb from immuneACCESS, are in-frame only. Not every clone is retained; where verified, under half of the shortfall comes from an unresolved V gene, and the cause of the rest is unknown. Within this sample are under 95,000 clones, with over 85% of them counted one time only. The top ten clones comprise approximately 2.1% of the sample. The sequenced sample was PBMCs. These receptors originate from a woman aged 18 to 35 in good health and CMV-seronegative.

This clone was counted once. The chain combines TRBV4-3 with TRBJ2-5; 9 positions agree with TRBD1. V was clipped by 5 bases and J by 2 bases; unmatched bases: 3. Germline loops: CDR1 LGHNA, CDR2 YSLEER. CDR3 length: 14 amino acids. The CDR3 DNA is TGCGCCAGCAGCGCCGGGACAGGGCAAGAGACCCAGTACTTC. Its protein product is CASSAGTGQETQYF.

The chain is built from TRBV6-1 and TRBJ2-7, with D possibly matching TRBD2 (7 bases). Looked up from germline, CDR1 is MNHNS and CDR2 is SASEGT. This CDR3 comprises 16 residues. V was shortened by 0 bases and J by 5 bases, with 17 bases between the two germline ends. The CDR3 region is CASSEALRGGTDEQYF. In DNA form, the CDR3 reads TGTGCCAGCAGTGAAGCATTGAGGGGGGGGACCGACGAGCAGTACTTC.

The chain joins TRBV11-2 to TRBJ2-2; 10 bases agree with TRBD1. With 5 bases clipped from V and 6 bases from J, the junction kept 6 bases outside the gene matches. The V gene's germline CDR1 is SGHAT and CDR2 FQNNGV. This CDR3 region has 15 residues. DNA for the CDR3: TGTGCCAGCAGCGTTCTGGGACAGGGGTCCGGGGAGCTGTTTTTT. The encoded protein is CASSVLGQGSGELFF.

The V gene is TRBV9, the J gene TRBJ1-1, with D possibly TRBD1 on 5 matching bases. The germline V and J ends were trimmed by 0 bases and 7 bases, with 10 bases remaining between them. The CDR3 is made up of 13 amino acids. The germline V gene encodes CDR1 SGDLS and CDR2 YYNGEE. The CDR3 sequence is CASSVDTGLEAFF. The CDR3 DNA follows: TGTGCCAGCAGCGTAGACACAGGCCTTGAAGCTTTCTTT.

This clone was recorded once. CDR3 protein: CASSIAGTSGGALETQYF. The CDR3 nucleotides read TGTGCCAGTAGTATAGCGGGGACTAGCGGGGGGGCTCTGGAGACCCAGTACTTC. The chain joins TRBV19 to TRBJ2-5; 16 nucleotides align to TRBD2. V was clipped by 1 base and J by 5 bases; unmatched bases: 7. This CDR3 contains 18 residues. The germline gives CDR1 LNHDA, CDR2 SQIVND (reference sequence).

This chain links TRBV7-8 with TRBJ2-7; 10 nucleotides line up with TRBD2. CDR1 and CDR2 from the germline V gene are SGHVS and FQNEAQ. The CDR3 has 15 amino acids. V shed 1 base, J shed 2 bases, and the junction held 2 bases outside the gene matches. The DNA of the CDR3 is TGTGCCAGCAGCTTAGGACTAGCGGGCGCCTACGAGCAGTACTTC. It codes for CASSLGLAGAYEQYF.

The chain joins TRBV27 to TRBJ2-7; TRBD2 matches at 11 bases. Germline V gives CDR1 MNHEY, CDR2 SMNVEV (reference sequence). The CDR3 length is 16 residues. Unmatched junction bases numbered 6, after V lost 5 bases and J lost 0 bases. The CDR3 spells CASSQTSGTVSYEQYF. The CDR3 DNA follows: TGTGCCAGCAGTCAGACTAGCGGGACCGTCTCCTACGAGCAGTACTTC.

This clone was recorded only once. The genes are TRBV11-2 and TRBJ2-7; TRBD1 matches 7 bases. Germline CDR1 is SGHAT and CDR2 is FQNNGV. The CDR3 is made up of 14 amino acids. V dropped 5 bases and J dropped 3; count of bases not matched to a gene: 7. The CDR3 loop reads CASSPRQGFYEQYF. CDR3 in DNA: TGTGCCAGCAGCCCCAGACAGGGATTCTACGAGCAGTACTTC. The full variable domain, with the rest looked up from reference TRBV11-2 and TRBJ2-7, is EAGVAQSPRYKIIEKRQSVAFWCNPISGHATLYWYQQILGQGPKLLIQFQNNGVVDDSQLPKDRFSAERLKGVDSTLKIQPAKLEDSAVYLCASSPRQGFYEQYFGPGTRLTVT.

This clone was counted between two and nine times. DNA of the CDR3: TGTGCCAGCAGTTGGCGGACAGAGGCCACCGGGGAGCTGTTTTTT. Protein product: CASSWRTEATGELFF. The chain has TRBV6-5 and TRBJ2-2, with a weak D call TRBD1 (6 bases). Trimming removed 4 bases at V and 4 bases at J, with 13 bases between. Germline CDR1 is MNHEY and CDR2 is SVGAGI. This CDR3 comprises 15 residues.

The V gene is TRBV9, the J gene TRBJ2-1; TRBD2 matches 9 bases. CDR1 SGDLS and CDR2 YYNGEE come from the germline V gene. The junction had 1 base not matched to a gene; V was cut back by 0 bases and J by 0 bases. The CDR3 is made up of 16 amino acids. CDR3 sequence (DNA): TGTGCCAGCAGCGTAGGACTAGCGGACTCCTACAATGAGCAGTTCTTC. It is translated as CASSVGLADSYNEQFF. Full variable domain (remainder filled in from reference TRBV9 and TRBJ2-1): DSGVTQTPKHLITATGQRVTLRCSPRSGDLSVYWYQQSLDQGLQFLIQYYNGEERAKGNILERFSAQQFPDLHSELNLSSLELGDSALYFCASSVGLADSYNEQFFGPGTRLTVL.

This chain's CDR3 is CATSREKLIDRSNEKLFF. The CDR3 DNA sequence: TGTGCCACCAGCAGAGAAAAGTTAATAGACAGAAGCAATGAAAAACTGTTTTTT. This chain links TRBV15 with TRBJ1-4; possible D gene TRBD1, 5 bases. CDR3 length equals 18 residues. Trimming removed 0 bases from V and 5 bases from J, with 19 bases in between. Germline lookup yields CDR1 LNHNV and CDR2 YYDKDF (reference sequence). Full variable domain (missing parts from reference TRBV15 and TRBJ1-4): DAMVIQNPRYQVTQFGKPVTLSCSQTLNHNVMYWYQQKSSQAPKLLFHYYDKDFNNEADTPDNFQSRRPNTSFCFLDIRSPGLGDTAMYLCATSREKLIDRSNEKLFFGSGTQLSVL.

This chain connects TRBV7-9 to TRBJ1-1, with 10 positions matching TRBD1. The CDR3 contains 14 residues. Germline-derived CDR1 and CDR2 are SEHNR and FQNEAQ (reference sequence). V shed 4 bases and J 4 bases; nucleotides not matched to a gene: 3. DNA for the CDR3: TGTGCCAGCAGCTCCGACAGGGGGCCCACTGAAGCTTTCTTT. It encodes CASSSDRGPTEAFF.

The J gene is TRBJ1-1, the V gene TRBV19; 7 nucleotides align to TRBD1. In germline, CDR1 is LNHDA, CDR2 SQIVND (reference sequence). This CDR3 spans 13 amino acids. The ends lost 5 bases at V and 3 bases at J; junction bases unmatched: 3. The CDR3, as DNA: TGTGCCAGTAGTGCCGACAGGGACACTGAAGCTTTCTTT. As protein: CASSADRDTEAFF.

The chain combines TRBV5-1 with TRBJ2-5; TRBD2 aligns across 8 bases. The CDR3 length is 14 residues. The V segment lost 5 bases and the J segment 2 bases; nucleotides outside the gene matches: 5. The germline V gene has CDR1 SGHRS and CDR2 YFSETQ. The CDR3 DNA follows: TGCGCCAGCAGGGAAGGCGGGGGGCAAGAGACCCAGTACTTC. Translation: CASREGGGQETQYF.

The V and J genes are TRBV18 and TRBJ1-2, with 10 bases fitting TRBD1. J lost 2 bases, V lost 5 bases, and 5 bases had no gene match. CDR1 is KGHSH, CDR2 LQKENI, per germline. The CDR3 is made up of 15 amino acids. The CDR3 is CASSLGQGSNYGYTF. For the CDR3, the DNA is TGTGCCAGCTCATTGGGACAGGGGTCCAACTATGGCTACACCTTC. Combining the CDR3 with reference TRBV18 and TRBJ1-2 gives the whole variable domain NAGVMQNPRHLVRRRGQEARLRCSPMKGHSHVYWYRQLPEEGLKFMVYLQKENIIDESGMPKERFSAEFPKEGPSILRIQQVVRGDSAAYFCASSLGQGSNYGYTFGSGTRLTVV.

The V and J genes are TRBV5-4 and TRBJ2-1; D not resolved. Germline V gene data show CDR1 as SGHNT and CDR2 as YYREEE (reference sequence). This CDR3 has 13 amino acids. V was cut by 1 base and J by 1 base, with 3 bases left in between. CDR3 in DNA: TGTGCCAGCAGCTTGCAATCCTACAATGAGCAGTTCTTC. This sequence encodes CASSLQSYNEQFF.

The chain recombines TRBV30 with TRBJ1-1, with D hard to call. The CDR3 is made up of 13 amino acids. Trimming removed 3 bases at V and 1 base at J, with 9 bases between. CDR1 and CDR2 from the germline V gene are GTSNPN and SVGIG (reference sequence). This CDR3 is CAWRKHPNTEAFF. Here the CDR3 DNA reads TGTGCCTGGAGGAAGCACCCGAACACTGAAGCTTTCTTT.

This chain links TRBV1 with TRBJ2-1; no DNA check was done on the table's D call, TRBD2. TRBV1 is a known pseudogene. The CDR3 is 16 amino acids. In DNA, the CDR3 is TGCACCAGCAGCCAAGTTGATCTAGCGGGAGTCTATGAGCAGTTCTTC. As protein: CTSSQVDLAGVYEQFF.

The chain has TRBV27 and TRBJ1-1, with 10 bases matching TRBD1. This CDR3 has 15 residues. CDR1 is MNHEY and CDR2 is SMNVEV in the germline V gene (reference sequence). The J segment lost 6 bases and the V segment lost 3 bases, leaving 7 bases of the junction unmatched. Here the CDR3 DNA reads TGTGCCAGCAGTTTCGTCGGACAGGGGGTGGCTGAAGCTTTCTTT. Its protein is CASSFVGQGVAEAFF.

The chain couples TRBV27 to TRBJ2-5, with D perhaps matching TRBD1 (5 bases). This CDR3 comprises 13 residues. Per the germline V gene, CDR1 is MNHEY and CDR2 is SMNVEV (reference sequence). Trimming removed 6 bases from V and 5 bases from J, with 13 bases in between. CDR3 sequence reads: CASRSGLRETQYF. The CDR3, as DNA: TGTGCCAGCAGATCAGGGTTACGGGAGACCCAGTACTTC.

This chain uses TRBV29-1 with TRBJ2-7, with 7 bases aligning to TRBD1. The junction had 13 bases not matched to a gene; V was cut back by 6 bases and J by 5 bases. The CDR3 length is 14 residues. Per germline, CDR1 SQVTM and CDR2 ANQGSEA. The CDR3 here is CSVGHPDRVNEQYF. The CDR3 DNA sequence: TGCAGCGTAGGTCACCCAGACAGGGTGAACGAGCAGTACTTC.

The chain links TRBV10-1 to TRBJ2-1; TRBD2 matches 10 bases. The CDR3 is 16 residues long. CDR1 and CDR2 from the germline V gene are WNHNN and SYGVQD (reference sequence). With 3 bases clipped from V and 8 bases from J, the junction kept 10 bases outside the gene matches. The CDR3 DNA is TGCGCCAGCAGTGATAACGAAGCGGGAGGGGGGGATGAGCAGTTCTTC. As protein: CASSDNEAGGGDEQFF.

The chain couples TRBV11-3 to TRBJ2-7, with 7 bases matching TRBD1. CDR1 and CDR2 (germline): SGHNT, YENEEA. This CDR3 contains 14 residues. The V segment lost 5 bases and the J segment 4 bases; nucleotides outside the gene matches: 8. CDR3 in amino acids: CASSAPRDRYEQYF. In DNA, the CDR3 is TGTGCCAGCAGCGCTCCCCGGGACAGATACGAGCAGTACTTC. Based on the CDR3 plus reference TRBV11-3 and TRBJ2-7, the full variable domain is EAGVVQSPRYKIIEKKQPVAFWCNPISGHNTLYWYLQNLGQGPELLIRYENEEAVDDSQLPKDRFSAERLKGVDSTLKIQPAELGDSAVYLCASSAPRDRYEQYFGPGTRLTVT.

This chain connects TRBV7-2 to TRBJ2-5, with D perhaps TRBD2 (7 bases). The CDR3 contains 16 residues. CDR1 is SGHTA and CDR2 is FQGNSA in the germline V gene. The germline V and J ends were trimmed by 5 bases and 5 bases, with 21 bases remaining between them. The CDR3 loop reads CASSHVLGGAGETQYF. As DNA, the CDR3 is TGTGCCAGCAGCCACGTATTAGGGGGGGCAGGGGAGACCCAGTACTTC.

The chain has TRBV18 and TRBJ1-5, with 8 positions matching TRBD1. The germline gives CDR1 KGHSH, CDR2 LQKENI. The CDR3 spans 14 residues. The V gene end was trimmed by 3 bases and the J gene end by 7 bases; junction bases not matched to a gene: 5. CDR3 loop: CASSPDRVVQPQHF. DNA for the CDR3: TGTGCCAGCTCACCGGACAGGGTTGTACAGCCCCAGCATTTT. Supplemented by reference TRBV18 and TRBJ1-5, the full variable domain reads NAGVMQNPRHLVRRRGQEARLRCSPMKGHSHVYWYRQLPEEGLKFMVYLQKENIIDESGMPKERFSAEFPKEGPSILRIQQVVRGDSAAYFCASSPDRVVQPQHFGDGTRLSIL.